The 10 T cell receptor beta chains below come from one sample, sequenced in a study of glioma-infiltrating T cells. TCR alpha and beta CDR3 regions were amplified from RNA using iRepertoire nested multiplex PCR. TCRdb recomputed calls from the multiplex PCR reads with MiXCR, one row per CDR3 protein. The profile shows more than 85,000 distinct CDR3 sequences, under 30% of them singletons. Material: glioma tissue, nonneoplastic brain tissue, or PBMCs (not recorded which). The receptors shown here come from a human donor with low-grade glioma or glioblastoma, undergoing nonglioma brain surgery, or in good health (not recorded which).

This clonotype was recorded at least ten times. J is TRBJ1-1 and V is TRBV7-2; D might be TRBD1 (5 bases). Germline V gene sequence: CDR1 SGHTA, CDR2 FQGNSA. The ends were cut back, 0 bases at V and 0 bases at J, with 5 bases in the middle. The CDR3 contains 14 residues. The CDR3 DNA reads TGTGCCAGCAGCTTAGCAGGGGTGAACACTGAAGCTTTCTTT. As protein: CASSLAGVNTEAFF.

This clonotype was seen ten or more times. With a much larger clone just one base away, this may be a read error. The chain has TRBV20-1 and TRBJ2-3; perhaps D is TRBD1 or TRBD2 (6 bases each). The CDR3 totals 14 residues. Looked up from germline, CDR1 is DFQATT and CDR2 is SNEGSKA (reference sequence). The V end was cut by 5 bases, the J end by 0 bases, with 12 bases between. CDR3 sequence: CSAGRGLSTDTQYF. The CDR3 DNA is TGCAGTGCTGGCCGGGGGCTTAGCACAGATACGCAGTATTTT.

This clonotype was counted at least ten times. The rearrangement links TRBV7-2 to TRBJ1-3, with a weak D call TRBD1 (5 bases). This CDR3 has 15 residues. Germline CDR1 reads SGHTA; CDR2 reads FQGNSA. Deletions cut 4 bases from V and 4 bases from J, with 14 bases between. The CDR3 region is CASSSWTNLGNTIYF. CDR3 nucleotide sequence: TGTGCCAGCAGCTCTTGGACAAACCTGGGAAACACCATATATTTT.

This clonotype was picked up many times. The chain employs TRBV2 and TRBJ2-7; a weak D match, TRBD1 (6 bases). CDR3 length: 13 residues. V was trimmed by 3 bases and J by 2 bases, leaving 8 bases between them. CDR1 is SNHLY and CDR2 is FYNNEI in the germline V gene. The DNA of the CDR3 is TGTGCCAGCAGTGAGGCAGGGGCCTACGAGCAGTACTTC. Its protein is CASSEAGAYEQYF.

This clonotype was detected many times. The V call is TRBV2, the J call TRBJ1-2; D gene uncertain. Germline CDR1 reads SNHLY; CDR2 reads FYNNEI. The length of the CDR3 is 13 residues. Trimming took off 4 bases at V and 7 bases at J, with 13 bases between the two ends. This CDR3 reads CASSGPLLVGYTF. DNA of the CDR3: TGTGCCAGCAGTGGTCCCCTTCTTGTTGGCTACACCTTC.

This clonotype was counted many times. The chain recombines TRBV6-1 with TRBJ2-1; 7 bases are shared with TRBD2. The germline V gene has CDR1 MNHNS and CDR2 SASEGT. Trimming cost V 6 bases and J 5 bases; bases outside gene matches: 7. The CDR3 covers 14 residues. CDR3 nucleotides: TGTGCCAGCAGCTCCCTAGCGGAGCACAATGAGCAGTTCTTC. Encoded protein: CASSSLAEHNEQFF.

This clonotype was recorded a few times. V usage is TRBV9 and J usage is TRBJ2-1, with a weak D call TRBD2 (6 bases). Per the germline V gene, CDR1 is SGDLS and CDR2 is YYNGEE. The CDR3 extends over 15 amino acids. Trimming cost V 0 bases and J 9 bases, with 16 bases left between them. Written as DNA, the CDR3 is TGTGCCAGCAGCGTAGCTCCGGGCGGGAAGGGTGAGCAGTTCTTC. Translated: CASSVAPGGKGEQFF.

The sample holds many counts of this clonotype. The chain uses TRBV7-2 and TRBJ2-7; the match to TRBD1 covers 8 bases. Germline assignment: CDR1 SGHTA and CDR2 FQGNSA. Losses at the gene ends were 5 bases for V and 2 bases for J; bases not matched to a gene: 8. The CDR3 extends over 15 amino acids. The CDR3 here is CASSPKTGVPYEQYF. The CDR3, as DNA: TGTGCCAGCAGCCCCAAGACAGGGGTCCCCTACGAGCAGTACTTC. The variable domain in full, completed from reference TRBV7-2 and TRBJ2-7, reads GAGVSQSPSNKVTEKGKDVELRCDPISGHTALYWYRQSLGQGLEFLIYFQGNSAPDKSGLPSDRFSAERTGGSVSTLTIQRTQQEDSAVYLCASSPKTGVPYEQYFGPGTRLTVT.

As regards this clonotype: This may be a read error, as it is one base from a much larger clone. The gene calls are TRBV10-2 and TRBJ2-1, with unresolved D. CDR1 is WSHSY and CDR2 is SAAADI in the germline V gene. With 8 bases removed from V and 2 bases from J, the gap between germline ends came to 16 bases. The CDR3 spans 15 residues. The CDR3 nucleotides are TGCGCCAGCTCCGATACGCAGCGAACCTACAATGAGCAGTTCTTC. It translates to CASSDTQRTYNEQFF.

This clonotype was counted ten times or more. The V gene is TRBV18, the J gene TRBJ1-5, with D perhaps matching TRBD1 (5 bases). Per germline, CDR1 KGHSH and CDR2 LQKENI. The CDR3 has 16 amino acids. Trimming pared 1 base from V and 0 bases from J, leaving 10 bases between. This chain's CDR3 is CASSPQGRSSNQPQHF. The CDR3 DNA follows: TGTGCCAGCTCACCACAGGGGAGGTCTAGCAATCAGCCCCAGCATTTT.